This TCR beta chain was sequenced in a study of blood T cell repertoires in COVID-19. Across the study: Sample material is recorded as cDNA or gDNA derived from T cells, B-cell-depleted T cells, or PBMCs.

V lost 6 bases to trimming and J lost 8 bases, with 10 bases between them. Per germline, CDR1 MNHNY and CDR2 SVGAGI (reference sequence). The CDR3 is 11 residues long. Profiling relied on immunoSEQ multiplex PCR, and the TCRdb table lists in-frame clones only, not all of them. Among tens of thousands of clones listed, roughly 84% were seen once. This clone was detected a few times. The material sequenced was peripheral blood. V is TRBV6-6 and J is TRBJ1-1, with D maybe TRBD1 (6 bases). The TCR sequence derives from a woman aged 55-70 years with acute or convalescent COVID-19. CDR3 bases: TGTGCCAGCAGATCGAGGGGGGAAGCTTTCTTT. Protein: CASRSRGEAFF.